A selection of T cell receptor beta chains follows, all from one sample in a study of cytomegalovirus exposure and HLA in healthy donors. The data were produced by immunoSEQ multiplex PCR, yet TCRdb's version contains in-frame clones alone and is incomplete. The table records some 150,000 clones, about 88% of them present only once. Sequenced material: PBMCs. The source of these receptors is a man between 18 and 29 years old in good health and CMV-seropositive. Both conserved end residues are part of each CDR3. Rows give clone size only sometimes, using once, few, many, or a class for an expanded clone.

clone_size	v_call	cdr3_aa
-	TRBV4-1	CASSQDTGTSGYNEQFF
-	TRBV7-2	CASSLGAWGNTIYF
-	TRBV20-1	CSALDREAFF
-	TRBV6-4	CASSPQGGQPQHF
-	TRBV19	CASSPGTSGRGVATQYF
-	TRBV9	CASSVAASGSGTDTQYF
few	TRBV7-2	CASSLGLVNIQYF
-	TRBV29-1	CSVEGGLMNTEAFF
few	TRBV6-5	CATREGASSYEQYF
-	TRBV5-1	CASSPGTPNYGYTF
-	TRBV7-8	CASSLGLTGQVEIYGYTF
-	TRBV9	CASSVGGGGQPQHF
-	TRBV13	CASSSTGQENYGYTF
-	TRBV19	CASSPTTGQVNEKLFF